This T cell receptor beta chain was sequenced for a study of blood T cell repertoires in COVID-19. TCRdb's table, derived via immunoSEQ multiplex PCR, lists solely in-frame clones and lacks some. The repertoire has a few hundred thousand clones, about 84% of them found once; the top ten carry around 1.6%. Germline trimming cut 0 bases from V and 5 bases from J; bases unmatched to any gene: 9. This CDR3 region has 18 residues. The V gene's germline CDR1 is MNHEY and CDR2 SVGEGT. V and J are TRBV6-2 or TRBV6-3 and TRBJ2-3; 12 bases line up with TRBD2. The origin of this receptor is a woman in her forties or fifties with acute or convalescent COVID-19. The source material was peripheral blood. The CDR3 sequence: CASSYSSQTSGSEDTQYF. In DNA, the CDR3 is TGTGCCAGCAGTTACTCGAGTCAGACTAGCGGGAGTGAAGATACGCAGTATTTT.